Detailed here is one TCR beta chain. Its antigen target is currently unknown. Within one base of it there is no much larger clone, and no base qualities were kept. At the junction V is shortened by 1 base and J by 8 bases, with 14 bases in between. There are 14 amino acids in the CDR3, from cysteine to phenylalanine inclusive. Only the CDR3 DNA is retained, 42 bases long and in frame from the first base. According to the germline V gene (reference sequence), CDR1 reads SEHNR and CDR2 reads FQNEAQ. This sample was included in a study of T cell changes during pregnancy in multiple sclerosis (dated by TCRdb to between 2017 and 2020). In the study overall: In women with multiple sclerosis, the researchers looked at how the T cell repertoire shifted as pregnancy progressed.

The library was prepared using the immunoSEQ multiplex PCR assay. The table was pulled from immuneACCESS by TCRdb, which kept in-frame rearrangements only. Such tables lose some clones; where checked, under half of the loss comes from unresolved V genes, and the rest has no known cause. This sample has tens of thousands of clones in its table, and 93% of those were observed once. Approximately 2% of the sample lies in the top ten. The source of this sequence is a female donor with multiple sclerosis, enrolled in a pregnancy study. The rearranged segments are TRBV7-9 and TRBJ2-5; too little of a D gene remains to name it. This material consisted of peripheral blood, taken after pregnancy. The CDR3 amino acid sequence is: CASSLEPRHETQYF. The nucleotide sequence reads as follows: TGTGCCAGCAGCTTAGAACCTAGGCATGAAACCCAGTACTTC.